This T cell receptor beta chain was recorded in a study of blood T cell repertoires in COVID-19. Study as a whole: Spain, Italy and the United States supplied samples that represented acute and convalescent COVID-19. T cells, B-cell-depleted T cells, or PBMCs provided the cDNA or gDNA that served as material.

As handled by the study authors: Estimation of nucleated cell counts relied on the amplification of reference gene primers. Profiling relied on immunoSEQ multiplex PCR, and the TCRdb table lists in-frame clones only, not all of them. That table furnishes V, J and clone size, whereas the DNA furnished D and trimming. Of over 60,000 clones listed, roughly 81% are singletons. The CDR3 totals 13 residues. Trimming took off 3 bases at V and 5 bases at J, with 11 bases between the two ends. The germline CDR1 and CDR2 sequences are SEHNR and FQNEAQ (reference sequence). The chain has TRBV7-9 and TRBJ2-7; unclear D gene. Sequencing was done on a sample of peripheral blood. The origin of this receptor is a human donor in a cohort sampled during active COVID-19. CDR3 nucleotide sequence: TGTGCCAGCAGCTTTTGGCTCGAAAACGAGCAGTACTTC. It encodes CASSFWLENEQYF.